Shown below are 18 T cell receptor beta chains from a single sample sequenced in a study of T cell repertoires in cytomegalovirus infection. TCRdb independently ran MiXCR on the reads; one entry per CDR3 protein. The sample records approximately 770,000 distinct CDR3 sequences, about 27% being singletons. These receptors lack a known antigen. The sequences come from cultured CD8+ T cells from PBMCs, collected from culture after CMV antigen stimulation. Source of these receptors: a human donor in good health (CMV status not recorded). Some clones in this sample may be carry-over from other donors' samples.

This clonotype came up a few times. The genes are TRBV20-1 and TRBJ2-7, with D perhaps matching TRBD1 (6 bases). The ends were cut back, 5 bases at V and 0 bases at J, with 14 bases in the middle. The CDR3 covers 14 residues. Germline CDR1 DFQATT, CDR2 SNEGSKA (reference sequence). CDR3 region: CSASDRSSSYEQYF. DNA for the CDR3: TGCAGTGCTTCCGACAGGAGCTCCTCCTACGAGCAGTACTTC.

This clonotype has only one observation. This chain connects TRBV6-2 or TRBV6-3 to TRBJ2-7; D call uncertain. CDR3 length: 12 residues. Looked up from germline, CDR1 is MNHEY and CDR2 is SVGEGT. Trimming removed 5 bases at V and 2 bases at J, with 7 bases between. DNA for the CDR3: TGTGCCAGCAGTGTTAGTGCCTACGAGCAGTACGTC. Translation: CASSVSAYEQYV.

This clonotype was observed a handful of times. The chain couples TRBV7-9 to TRBJ1-5; D possibly corresponds to TRBD1 (5 bases). The CDR3 totals 15 residues. The V gene's germline CDR1 is SEHNR and CDR2 FQNEAQ (reference sequence). V gave up 4 bases and J gave up 3 bases, with 13 bases separating them. In DNA, the CDR3 is TGTGCCAGCAGCTCCGACAGAGGCATCAATCAGCCCCAGCATTTT. Its translation: CASSSDRGINQPQHF.

The chain uses TRBV2 and TRBJ1-5, with 7 bases lining up with TRBD1. J gave up 0 bases and V 2 bases, and 4 bases lay outside the gene matches. CDR3 length equals 16 residues. CDR1 and CDR2 (germline): SNHLY, FYNNEI. CDR3 DNA: TGTGCCAGCAGTGAACGGACAGGCTATAGCAATCAGCCCCAGCATTTT. Its translation is CASSERTGYSNQPQHF.

Concerning this clonotype: At one end, the junction sequence differs from germline, possibly due to a read error. This chain's CDR3 is CTSRLSLSSGGEAFF. As DNA, the CDR3 is TGTACCAGCAGGCTATCCCTCAGCTCCGGGGGTGAAGCTTTCTTT. The chain combines TRBV7-9 with TRBJ1-1, with D possibly TRBD1 on 5 matching bases. Germline V gives CDR1 SEHNR, CDR2 FQNEAQ (reference sequence). The CDR3 length is 15 residues.

This chain uses TRBV6-1 with TRBJ2-2; 9 bases map to TRBD1. Trimming at V came to 4 bases and at J to 6 bases, leaving 6 bases not matched to a gene. The CDR3 contains 15 residues. Germline V gene sequence: CDR1 MNHNS, CDR2 SASEGT. The CDR3 DNA is TGTGCCAGCAGTGCGACACAGGGGGCCCCCGGGGAGCTGTTTTTT. Protein product: CASSATQGAPGELFF.

The chain links TRBV6-2 or TRBV6-3 to TRBJ1-1, with D tentatively TRBD1 (5 bases). V lost 3 bases, J lost 3 bases, and 17 bases lay in between. Germline V CDR1 and CDR2: MNHEY, SVGEGT. CDR3 length equals 16 residues. CDR3 region: CASSYQTGSEDTEAFF. CDR3 in DNA: TGTGCCAGCAGTTATCAAACAGGCAGCGAGGACACTGAAGCTTTCTTT.

This clonotype turned up a few times. The rearrangement joins TRBV4-1 to TRBJ1-2; no reliable D call. Per the germline V gene, CDR1 is MGHRA and CDR2 is YSYEKL. Trimming removed 1 base at V and 3 bases at J, with 12 bases between. This CDR3 spans 15 amino acids. CDR3 in amino acids: CASSQVRVVHYGYTF. CDR3 DNA sequence: TGCGCCAGCAGCCAAGTAAGGGTGGTCCACTATGGCTACACCTTC.

The V gene is TRBV5-6, the J gene TRBJ1-2, with D perhaps matching TRBD1 (6 bases). V shed 4 bases and J shed 7 bases, with 17 bases lying between them. The CDR3 runs to 14 residues. Per the germline V gene, CDR1 is SGHDT and CDR2 is YYEEEE. Here the CDR3 reads CASSPGHSPAGYTF. DNA for the CDR3: TGTGCCAGCAGCCCGGGACACTCCCCTGCTGGCTACACCTTC.

The CDR3: CASSTFRTGFGNYGYTF. The CDR3 region has the DNA TGTGCCAGCAGCACTTTCCGGACAGGGTTTGGTAACTATGGCTACACCTTC. The rearrangement uses TRBV11-2 and TRBJ1-2, with 8 bases fitting TRBD1. Germline V CDR1 and CDR2: SGHAT, FQNNGV. The CDR3 contains 17 residues. The trim removed 5 bases at V and 1 base at J, leaving 12 bases unmatched.

The chain carries TRBV7-4 and TRBJ2-2; TRBD2 aligns across 7 bases. Germline CDR1 is SGHVT and CDR2 is SQSDAQ. The CDR3 runs 17 residues. The trim removed 2 bases at V and 5 bases at J, leaving 11 bases unmatched. CDR3 loop: CASSLWEGSLRTGELFF. The CDR3 DNA sequence: TGTGCCAGCAGCTTATGGGAGGGATCCCTTCGGACCGGGGAGCTGTTTTTT.

This chain connects TRBV2 to TRBJ1-1; D call uncertain. This CDR3 has 11 amino acids. The V end lost 7 bases, the J end lost 11 bases, and 14 bases lay between the germline ends. Germline V lookup: CDR1 SNHLY, CDR2 FYNNEI. CDR3 region: CASTAGPTAFF. CDR3 bases: TGTGCCAGCACTGCAGGACCGACGGCTTTCTTT. Together with reference TRBV2 and TRBJ1-1, the CDR3 gives the full variable domain: EPEVTQTPSHQVTQMGQEVILRCVPISNHLYFYWYRQILGQKVEFLVSFYNNEISEKSEIFDDQFSVERPDGSNFTLKIRSTKLEDSAMYFCASTAGPTAFFGQGTRLTVV.

This clonotype was picked up a small number of times. V is TRBV11-1 and J is TRBJ2-2, with D possibly being TRBD1 (6 bases). The CDR3 covers 15 residues. Germline-derived CDR1 and CDR2 are SGHAT and FQDESV (reference sequence). Deletions cut 5 bases from V and 5 bases from J, with 15 bases between. In nucleotides, the CDR3 is TGTGCCAGCAGCCTTCGCAGGGGCTTGACCGGGGAGCTGTTTTTT. The encoded protein is CASSLRRGLTGELFF.

The chain carries TRBV28 and TRBJ1-1, with TRBD1 matching 8 bases. The germline V gene has CDR1 MDHEN and CDR2 SYDVKM. The CDR3 has 14 residues. V gave up 3 bases and J gave up 7 bases; unmatched junction bases: 7. In nucleotides, the CDR3 is TGTGCCAGCAGTTTGTACAGGGGGGGACGTGAAGCTTTCTTT. Protein product: CASSLYRGGREAFF.

There are a few counts of this clonotype. The rearrangement joins TRBV18 to TRBJ2-1; no reliable D call. The CDR3 runs 13 residues. V was clipped by 3 bases and J by 6 bases, with 9 bases between them. The germline V gene encodes CDR1 KGHSH and CDR2 LQKENI. CDR3 bases: TGTGCCAGCTCACCGGTGGCCCTCAATGAGCAGTTCTTC. Amino acid sequence: CASSPVALNEQFF. Full variable domain (missing parts from reference TRBV18 and TRBJ2-1): NAGVMQNPRHLVRRRGQEARLRCSPMKGHSHVYWYRQLPEEGLKFMVYLQKENIIDESGMPKERFSAEFPKEGPSILRIQQVVRGDSAAYFCASSPVALNEQFFGPGTRLTVL.

The V call is TRBV10-3, the J call TRBJ2-5; D unclear. Trimming cost V 2 bases and J 1 base, with 17 bases left between them. The CDR3 totals 17 residues. Germline CDR1 and CDR2: ENHRY and SYGVKD. The CDR3 DNA reads TGTGCCATCAGTGAGAGTGAGGACGGACCCATCCAAGAGACCCAGTACTTC. This translates into CAISESEDGPIQETQYF.

The chain couples TRBV7-9 to TRBJ2-1, with 10 bases fitting TRBD2. Germline V gene lookup returns CDR1 SEHNR and CDR2 FQNEAQ (reference sequence). The CDR3 loop spans 15 amino acids. The V segment lost 4 bases and the J segment 5 bases; nucleotides outside the gene matches: 5. This chain's CDR3 is CASSSQRGGHNEQFF. In DNA, the CDR3 is TGTGCCAGCAGCTCCCAGCGGGGGGGCCACAATGAGCAGTTCTTC.

J is TRBJ2-1 and V is TRBV6-4; unclear D gene. The ends were cut back, 8 bases at V and 8 bases at J, with 16 bases in the middle. This CDR3 contains 13 residues. Germline lookup yields CDR1 MRHNA and CDR2 SNTAGT. DNA of the CDR3: TGTGCCAGCGCGCAATTCTTTGGGGATGAGCAGTTCTTC. Protein: CASAQFFGDEQFF.